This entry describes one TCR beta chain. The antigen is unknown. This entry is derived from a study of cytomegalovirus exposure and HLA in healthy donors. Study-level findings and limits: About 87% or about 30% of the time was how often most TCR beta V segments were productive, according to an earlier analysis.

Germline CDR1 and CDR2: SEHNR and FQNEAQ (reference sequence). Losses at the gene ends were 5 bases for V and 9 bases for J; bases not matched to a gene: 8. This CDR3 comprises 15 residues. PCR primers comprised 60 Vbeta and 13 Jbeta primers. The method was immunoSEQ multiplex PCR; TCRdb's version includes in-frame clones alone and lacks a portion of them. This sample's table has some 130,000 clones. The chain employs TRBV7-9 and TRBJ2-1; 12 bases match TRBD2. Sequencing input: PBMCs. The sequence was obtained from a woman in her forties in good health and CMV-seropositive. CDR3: CASSHPSGRGSEQFF. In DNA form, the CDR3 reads TGTGCCAGCAGCCATCCTAGCGGGAGGGGTAGTGAGCAGTTCTTC.